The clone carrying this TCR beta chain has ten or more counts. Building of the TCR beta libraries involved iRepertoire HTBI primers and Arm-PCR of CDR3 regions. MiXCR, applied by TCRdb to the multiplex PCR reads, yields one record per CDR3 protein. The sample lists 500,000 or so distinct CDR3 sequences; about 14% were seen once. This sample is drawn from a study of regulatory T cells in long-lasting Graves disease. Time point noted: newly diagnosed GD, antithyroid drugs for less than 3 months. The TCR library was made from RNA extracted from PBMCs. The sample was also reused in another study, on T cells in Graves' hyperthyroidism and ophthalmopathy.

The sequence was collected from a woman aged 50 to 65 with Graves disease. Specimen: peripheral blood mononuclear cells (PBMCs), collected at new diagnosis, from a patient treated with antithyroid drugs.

DNA of the CDR3: TGTGCCAGTAGTATACAGGCTAGCGAGGGCAATCCAATTACGCAGTATTTT. Residues: CASSIQASEGNPITQYF. V is TRBV19 and J is TRBJ2-3; TRBD2 might be the D (6 bases). Trimming removed 2 bases at V and 8 bases at J, with 23 bases between. Looked up from germline, CDR1 is LNHDA and CDR2 is SQIVND (reference sequence). The CDR3 totals 17 residues.